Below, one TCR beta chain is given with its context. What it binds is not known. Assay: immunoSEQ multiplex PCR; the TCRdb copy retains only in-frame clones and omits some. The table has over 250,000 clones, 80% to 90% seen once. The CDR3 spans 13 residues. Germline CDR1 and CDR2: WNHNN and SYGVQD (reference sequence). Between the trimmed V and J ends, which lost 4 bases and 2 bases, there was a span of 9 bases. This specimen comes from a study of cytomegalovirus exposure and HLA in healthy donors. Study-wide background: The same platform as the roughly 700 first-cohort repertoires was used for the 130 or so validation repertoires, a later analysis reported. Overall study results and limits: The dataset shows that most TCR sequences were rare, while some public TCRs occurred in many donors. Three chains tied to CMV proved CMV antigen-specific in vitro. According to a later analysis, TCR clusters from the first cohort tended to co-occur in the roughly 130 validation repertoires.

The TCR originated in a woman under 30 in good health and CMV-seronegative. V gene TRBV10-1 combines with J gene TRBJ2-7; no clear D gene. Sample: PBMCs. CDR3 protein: CASSVGATYEQYF. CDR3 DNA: TGCGCCAGCAGTGTCGGAGCTACCTACGAGCAGTACTTC.